The 30 T cell receptor beta chains reported below all come from one sample, sequenced in a study of T cell repertoires in cytomegalovirus infection. Their antigens are not known. In TCRdb, the reads were re-called with MiXCR into one record per CDR3 protein. The sample holds about 770,000 distinct CDR3 sequences, almost 30% seen once. The source material was cultured CD8+ T cells from PBMCs, sampled from culture after CMV antigen stimulation. Source of these receptors: a human donor in good health (CMV status not recorded). Some clones in this sample may be carry-over from other donors' samples.

The sample holds many counts of this clonotype. The chain is built from TRBV7-2 and TRBJ2-1, with 9 bases aligning to TRBD1. The V gene end was trimmed by 5 bases and the J gene end by 8 bases; junction bases not matched to a gene: 7. The V gene's germline CDR1 is SGHTA and CDR2 FQGNSA. The CDR3 spans 14 residues. This CDR3 is CASSPSTGGHEQFF. CDR3 DNA: TGTGCCAGCAGCCCCTCGACAGGGGGTCATGAGCAGTTCTTC.

The chain carries TRBV27 and TRBJ1-2; D uncertain. V lost 0 bases and J lost 4, with 9 bases in between. Per germline, CDR1 MNHEY and CDR2 SMNVEV (reference sequence). CDR3 size: 14 residues. The CDR3 is CASSLSAVPYGYTF. CDR3 nucleotides: TGTGCCAGCAGTTTATCCGCCGTACCCTATGGCTACACCTTC.

V and J are TRBV7-9 and TRBJ1-1, with D hard to call. The length of the CDR3 is 14 residues. Trimming stripped 5 bases from V and 4 bases from J, with 14 bases between. Germline assignment: CDR1 SEHNR and CDR2 FQNEAQ (reference sequence). This CDR3 is CASSTTGQVTEAFF. The CDR3, as DNA: TGTGCCAGCAGCACAACCGGCCAAGTCACTGAAGCTTTCTTT.

This clonotype has a handful of counts. V is TRBV6-5 and J is TRBJ1-5; D remains unclear. Germline assignment: CDR1 MNHEY and CDR2 SVGAGI. The CDR3 covers 13 residues. V lost 0 bases, J lost 6 bases, and 6 bases lay in between. CDR3 sequence: CASSYSSVQPQHF. CDR3 in DNA: TGTGCCAGCAGTTACTCGAGCGTTCAGCCCCAGCATTTT.

A remark on this clonotype: This may come from a read error, since a much larger clone is one base off. The rearrangement joins TRBV20-1 to TRBJ1-1, with D perhaps matching TRBD1 (6 bases). Germline V CDR1 and CDR2: DFQATT, SNEGSKA (reference sequence). Between the trimmed V and J ends, which lost 2 bases and 1 base, there was a span of 11 bases. The CDR3 loop spans 14 amino acids. The DNA of the CDR3 is TGCAGTGCTAGACACAGGGTGGGGAACACTGAAGCTTTCTTT. Translated: CSARHRVGNTEAFF.

This clonotype was detected only a few times. Mismatch with germline at one junction end may stem from a read error. The chain recombines TRBV7-6 with TRBJ2-1, with 10 bases that match TRBD2. Germline V gene lookup returns CDR1 SGHVS and CDR2 FNYEAQ. CDR3 length equals 16 residues. The CDR3 loop reads CASSPRTSGSYNEQFF. The CDR3 DNA follows: TGTGCTAGCAGCCCGCGGACTAGCGGATCCTACAATGAGCAGTTCTTC.

This clonotype showed up just a few times. This chain joins TRBV19 and TRBJ2-5, with D possibly TRBD1 on 6 matching bases. Deletions cut 5 bases from V and 6 bases from J, with 10 bases between. The germline V gene encodes CDR1 LNHDA and CDR2 SQIVND (reference sequence). The CDR3 extends over 12 amino acids. This chain's CDR3 is CASSADSQTQYF. In DNA form, the CDR3 reads TGTGCCAGTAGTGCGGACAGCCAGACCCAGTACTTC.

The chain carries TRBV19 and TRBJ1-1; 9 positions match TRBD1. Looked up from germline, CDR1 is LNHDA and CDR2 is SQIVND (reference sequence). V was pared by 4 bases and J by 4 bases, with 7 bases of the junction left unmatched. CDR3 length: 15 amino acids. The CDR3 region has the DNA TGTGCCAGTAGTACGGACAGGGGTATTCCCACTGAAGCTTTCTTT. Protein sequence: CASSTDRGIPTEAFF.

The V gene is TRBV12-3 or TRBV12-4, the J gene TRBJ1-1; D unresolved. This CDR3 comprises 12 residues. V lost 6 bases to trimming and J lost 7 bases, with 12 bases between them. DNA for the CDR3: TGTGCCAGCAGAAGTGGACTCCTTGAAGCTTTCTTT. Its protein is CASRSGLLEAFF.

The CDR3 is CASSQEDRGYGYTF. CDR3 DNA: TGTGCCAGCAGCCAAGAGGACAGGGGATATGGCTACACCTTC. This chain joins TRBV14 and TRBJ1-2; TRBD1 agrees at 9 bases. The CDR3 is 14 residues long. Germline loops: CDR1 SGHDN, CDR2 FVKESK. Unmatched junction bases numbered 1, after V lost 0 bases and J lost 5 bases.

The gene calls are TRBV27 and TRBJ2-7; TRBD1 aligns across 9 bases. Unmatched junction bases numbered 7, after V lost 5 bases and J lost 5 bases. Germline V gives CDR1 MNHEY, CDR2 SMNVEV (reference sequence). The CDR3 is 14 amino acids. CDR3 bases: TGTGCCAGCAGTCACGGACAGGGGTCCCACGAGCAGTACTTC. Amino acid sequence: CASSHGQGSHEQYF.

The chain joins TRBV15 to TRBJ2-1; D could derive from TRBD1 or TRBD2 (6 bases each). The CDR3 sequence is 16 residues long. Looked up from germline, CDR1 is LNHNV and CDR2 is YYDKDF (reference sequence). Trimming cost V 0 bases and J 2 bases, with 11 bases left between them. The CDR3 here is CATSRDRGAAYNEQFF. The DNA of the CDR3 is TGTGCCACCAGCAGAGATAGGGGGGCCGCCTACAATGAGCAGTTCTTC. The full variable domain, rest sourced from reference TRBV15 and TRBJ2-1, is DAMVIQNPRYQVTQFGKPVTLSCSQTLNHNVMYWYQQKSSQAPKLLFHYYDKDFNNEADTPDNFQSRRPNTSFCFLDIRSPGLGDTAMYLCATSRDRGAAYNEQFFGPGTRLTVL.

This clonotype was counted only a few times. The chain is built from TRBV7-9 and TRBJ2-7; 8 bases map to TRBD1. The germline CDR1 and CDR2 sequences are SEHNR and FQNEAQ (reference sequence). V lost 5 bases and J lost 3; bases outside the gene matches: 9. CDR3 length equals 15 residues. In nucleotides, the CDR3 is TGTGCCAGCAGCCTGAAGGGGGACAGGATCTACGAGCAGTACTTC. It encodes CASSLKGDRIYEQYF. Full variable domain (rest looked up from reference TRBV7-9 and TRBJ2-7): DTGVSQNPRHKITKRGQNVTFRCDPISEHNRLYWYRQTLGQGPEFLTYFQNEAQLEKSRLLSDRFSAERPKGSFSTLEIQRTEQGDSAMYLCASSLKGDRIYEQYFGPGTRLTVT.

The chain carries TRBV29-1 and TRBJ1-2, with 10 bases lining up with TRBD1. The ends lost 3 bases at V and 5 bases at J; junction bases unmatched: 15. Germline V gene data show CDR1 as SQVTM and CDR2 as ANQGSEA. CDR3 size: 17 residues. This chain's CDR3 is CSVDSSTGGRRGYGYTF. In nucleotides, the CDR3 is TGCAGCGTTGATAGTTCGACAGGGGGCCGCCGCGGTTATGGCTACACCTTC.

Many counts were recorded for this clonotype. V is TRBV12-3 or TRBV12-4 and J is TRBJ2-2; 9 nucleotides match TRBD1. Trimming took 5 bases from V and 5 from J; bases not matched to a gene: 9. The CDR3 loop spans 16 amino acids. CDR3 protein: CASSPGQGIGTGELFF. In DNA, the CDR3 is TGTGCCAGCAGTCCTGGACAGGGGATAGGTACCGGGGAGCTGTTTTTT.

This clonotype came up a few times. V usage is TRBV7-3 and J usage is TRBJ2-7; 8 bases are a match to TRBD1. Germline V lookup: CDR1 SGHTA, CDR2 FQGTGA. The CDR3 consists of 16 residues. Trimming took 1 base from V and 8 from J; bases not matched to a gene: 13. The CDR3 protein is CASSLKFQDRVNQQYV. The CDR3 DNA sequence: TGTGCCAGCAGCTTAAAATTCCAGGACAGGGTTAATCAGCAGTACGTC.

A few counts support this clonotype. The chain is built from TRBV27 and TRBJ1-1; D is unresolved. The CDR3 covers 15 residues. Germline values: CDR1 MNHEY, CDR2 SMNVEV (reference sequence). Trimming stripped 7 bases from V and 4 bases from J, with 19 bases between. The CDR3 DNA reads as TGTGCCAGCATCGAGATGCGGGGAATTAGCACTGAAGCTTTCTTT. Its translation: CASIEMRGISTEAFF.

The chain recombines TRBV28 with TRBJ2-7; the D is unclear. V was trimmed by 5 bases and J by 6 bases, leaving 14 bases between them. This CDR3 has 13 residues. The germline CDR1 and CDR2 sequences are MDHEN and SYDVKM. The CDR3 DNA reads TGTGCCAGCAGTGTCGGCTTTCGTGGCGAGCAGTACGTC. Its protein product is CASSVGFRGEQYV.

This clonotype has more than one count but fewer than ten. The V call is TRBV6-2 or TRBV6-3, the J call TRBJ1-2; D remains ambiguous. Germline assignment: CDR1 MNHEY and CDR2 SVGEGT. CDR3 size: 18 residues. With 0 bases removed from V and 9 bases from J, the gap between germline ends came to 26 bases. CDR3 protein: CASSYSPQRGSDMGSYTF. The CDR3 DNA reads as TGTGCCAGCAGTTACTCCCCCCAACGAGGTTCGGATATGGGTAGCTACACCTTC.

This clonotype was detected ten times or more. The V and J genes are TRBV29-1 and TRBJ1-1, with no clear D. Germline CDR1 reads SQVTM; CDR2 reads ANQGSEA. The CDR3 has 12 amino acids. The V and J ends lost 2 bases and 1 base respectively, with 5 bases between them. The CDR3 loop is CSVELGNTEAFF. As DNA, the CDR3 is TGCAGCGTTGAATTAGGGAACACTGAAGCTTTCTTT.

For this clonotype: One end of the junction varies from germline; a read error may be responsible. V is TRBV11-2 and J is TRBJ2-3; 9 bases agree with TRBD2. This CDR3 is built from 15 residues. CDR1 SGHAT and CDR2 FQNNGV come from the germline V gene. The CDR3 nucleotides read TGTGCCAGCAGCCCTCGACTAGCGGCGGGGGATACGCGGTATTTT. It translates to CASSPRLAAGDTRYF.

This chain uses TRBV6-6 with TRBJ2-3, with 8 bases lining up with TRBD1. Germline CDR1 MNHNY, CDR2 SVGAGI (reference sequence). V was pared by 5 bases and J by 1 base, with 11 bases of the junction left unmatched. This CDR3 contains 17 residues. Here the CDR3 DNA reads TGTGCCAGCAGTGCGGGACAGGAGATTTTACGCACAGATACGCAGTATTTT. Translating gives CASSAGQEILRTDTQYF.

The genes are TRBV2 and TRBJ1-2; D gene uncertain. CDR1 is SNHLY and CDR2 is FYNNEI in the germline V gene. V lost 0 bases and J 4 bases, leaving 12 bases between the germline ends. This CDR3 contains 15 residues. The DNA of the CDR3 is TGTGCCAGCAGTGAAGCGTGGGTCAGAATCTATGGCTACACCTTC. Encoded protein: CASSEAWVRIYGYTF.

The chain combines TRBV20-1 with TRBJ1-5; 8 bases are a match to TRBD1. This CDR3 has 16 amino acids. Germline loops: CDR1 DFQATT, CDR2 SNEGSKA (reference sequence). The J segment lost 3 bases and the V segment lost 1 base, leaving 8 bases of the junction unmatched. CDR3 sequence: CSARGMDRAHNQPQHF. In nucleotides, the CDR3 is TGCAGTGCTAGAGGAATGGACAGGGCCCACAATCAGCCCCAGCATTTT.

V is TRBV7-6 and J is TRBJ2-7; D may be TRBD1 or TRBD2 (5 bases each). The CDR3 loop spans 14 amino acids. Per germline, CDR1 SGHVS and CDR2 FNYEAQ. Trimming took off 2 bases at V and 2 bases at J, with 10 bases between the two ends. CDR3 region: CASSLQGDTYEQYF. CDR3 nucleotides: TGTGCCAGCAGCTTACAGGGAGACACCTACGAGCAGTACTTC. The variable domain in full, with the rest retrieved from reference TRBV7-6 and TRBJ2-7, is GAGVSQSPRYKVTKRGQDVALRCDPISGHVSLYWYRQALGQGPEFLTYFNYEAQQDKSGLPNDRFSAERPEGSISTLTIQRTEQRDSAMYRCASSLQGDTYEQYFGPGTRLTVT.

The chain is built from TRBV5-6 and TRBJ2-1; D is perhaps TRBD1 (5 bases). The CDR3 loop spans 14 amino acids. The V end lost 4 bases, the J end lost 7 bases, and 15 bases lay between the germline ends. Germline loops: CDR1 SGHDT, CDR2 YYEEEE. DNA for the CDR3: TGTGCCAGCAGCCTTGCCCAGTCAGGGAATGAGCAGTTCTTC. Its protein product is CASSLAQSGNEQFF.

This clonotype was detected only a few times. The gene calls are TRBV6-2 or TRBV6-3 and TRBJ2-7; 7 bases fit TRBD2. V dropped 0 bases and J dropped 0; count of bases not matched to a gene: 5. The CDR3 spans 16 residues. Per the germline V gene, CDR1 is MNHEY and CDR2 is SVGEGT. CDR3 nucleotides: TGTGCCAGCAGTTACTCGGTCAGGGACTACTCCTACGAGCAGTACGTC. As protein: CASSYSVRDYSYEQYV.

This clonotype was seen a few times. V is TRBV15 and J is TRBJ2-1; 10 bases are a match to TRBD2. The CDR3 runs to 17 residues. Germline CDR1 is LNHNV and CDR2 is YYDKDF (reference sequence). J lost 5 bases, V lost 0 bases, and 7 bases had no gene match. CDR3 DNA sequence: TGTGCCACCAGCAGAGAGTTAGCGGGGGGCAGACACAATGAGCAGTTCTTC. This encodes CATSRELAGGRHNEQFF.

This clonotype occurred once. This chain uses TRBV20-1 with TRBJ2-2, with TRBD2 identical over 9 bases. Trimming at V came to 2 bases and at J to 5 bases, leaving 6 bases not matched to a gene. This CDR3 contains 15 residues. Germline V CDR1 and CDR2: DFQATT, SNEGSKA (reference sequence). In DNA form, the CDR3 reads TGCAGTGCTAGAATGGCGGGGGGGAGTACCGGGGAGCTGTTTTTT. Its translation is CSARMAGGSTGELFF.

The rearrangement links TRBV5-1 to TRBJ2-3; D is unclear. CDR3 size: 14 residues. Trimming removed 2 bases from V and 7 bases from J, with 14 bases in between. The V gene's germline CDR1 is SGHRS and CDR2 YFSETQ. For the CDR3, the DNA is TGCGCCAGCAGCTTAATTCGGTCGGTTTATACGCAGTATTTT. It translates to CASSLIRSVYTQYF.